The following is a T cell receptor (beta chain) sequence with its context. The data belong to a study of blood T cell repertoires in COVID-19. Overall study context: From T cells, B-cell-depleted T cells, or PBMCs came the material, which was cDNA or gDNA.

The CDR3 runs to 11 residues. Germline V gene data show CDR1 as MDHEN and CDR2 as SYDVKM. V was shortened by 4 bases and J by 5 bases, with 3 bases between the two germline ends. As handled by the study authors: By means of reference gene primer amplification, nucleated cell counts were estimated. Assay: immunoSEQ multiplex PCR; the TCRdb copy retains only in-frame clones and omits some. V and J calls and clone size are as listed in that table; D and trimming were resolved from the DNA. This sample yields about 230,000 clones, of which around four fifths are seen a single time; around 6% belongs to the top ten.

This clonotype originated in a man older than 75 with acute or convalescent COVID-19. The chain uses TRBV28 and TRBJ1-5; D remains unclear. Sequencing input: peripheral blood. The CDR3 sequence is CASSSYQPQHF. The DNA of the CDR3 is TGTGCCAGCAGTTCCTATCAGCCCCAGCATTTT. Combining the CDR3 with reference TRBV28 and TRBJ1-5 gives the whole variable domain DVKVTQSSRYLVKRTGEKVFLECVQDMDHENMFWYRQDPGLGLRLIYFSYDVKMKEKGDIPEGYSVSREKKERFSLILESASTNQTSMYLCASSSYQPQHFGDGTRLSIL.